Sequencing of this T cell receptor (beta chain) was carried out in a study of T cell responses to AZD1222 COVID-19 vaccine. The V end lost 0 bases, the J end lost 4 bases, and 19 bases lay between the germline ends. Germline V lookup: CDR1 LGHDT, CDR2 YNNKEL (reference sequence). The CDR3 loop spans 17 amino acids. Libraries were prepared by immunoSEQ multiplex PCR; TCRdb keeps only in-frame clonotypes and omits some of them. The table records fewer than 100,000 clones, 65% to 85% of them present only once. With respect to this clone: No antigen is known for it.

Study observations and caveats: The study reported that nearly half of spike-specific TCRs target unmutated variant regions. Most donors were white British and more were female, and clonal diversity was possibly underestimated.

Both about-4-week and about-12-week second-dose recipients were combined. The sequence was collected from an adult who received the AZD1222 COVID-19 vaccine. V usage is TRBV3-1 (or the pseudogene TRBV3-2) and J usage is TRBJ2-7; D is possibly TRBD2 (5 bases). The specimen was peripheral blood, collected 28 days after the second AZD1222 dose. DNA for the CDR3: TGTGCCAGCAGCCAAGAGGCGGGCATACATTCCCCTTACGAGCAGTACTTC. Amino acid sequence: CASSQEAGIHSPYEQYF.